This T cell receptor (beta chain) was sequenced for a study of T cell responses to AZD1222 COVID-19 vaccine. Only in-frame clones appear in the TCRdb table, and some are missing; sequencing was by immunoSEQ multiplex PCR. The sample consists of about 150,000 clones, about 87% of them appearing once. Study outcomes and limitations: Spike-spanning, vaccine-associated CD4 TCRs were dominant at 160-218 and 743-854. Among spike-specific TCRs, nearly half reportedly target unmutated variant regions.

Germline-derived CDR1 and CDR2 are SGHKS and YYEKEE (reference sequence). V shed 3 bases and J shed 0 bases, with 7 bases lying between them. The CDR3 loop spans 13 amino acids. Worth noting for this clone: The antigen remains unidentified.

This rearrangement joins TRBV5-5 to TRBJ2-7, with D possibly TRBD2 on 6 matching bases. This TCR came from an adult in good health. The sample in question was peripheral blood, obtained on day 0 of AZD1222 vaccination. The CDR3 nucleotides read TGTGCCAGCAGCTCCGGGGGCTCCTACGAGCAGTACTTC. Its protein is CASSSGGSYEQYF.